A selection of T cell receptor beta chains follows, all from one sample in a study of blood T cell repertoires in COVID-19. Sequencing used immunoSEQ multiplex PCR; TCRdb keeps in-frame clones, though not all of them. The repertoire holds a few hundred thousand clones, with about 84% as singletons. The sample was peripheral blood. Every receptor here comes from a woman aged 50 to 60 with acute or convalescent COVID-19. Each CDR3 is given with its conserved first and last residue. D genes are given only for firm matches. Rows give clone size only sometimes, using once, few, many, or a class for an expanded clone.

>TRBJ2-6|-|TRBV7-9|-
TGTGCCAGCAGCTTAAGGGCTAGCGCTAACTCTGGGGCCAACGTCCTGACTTTC
CASSLRASANSGANVLTF
>TRBJ2-5|-|TRBV5-1|-
TGCGCCAGCAGCGTCGCCGGGACAACTCAAGAGACCCAGTACTTC
CASSVAGTTQETQYF
>TRBJ2-5|few|TRBV5-6|-
TGTGCCAGCAGCTCTACTCCCGGGAGTGAGACCCAGTACTTC
CASSSTPGSETQYF
>TRBJ2-1|-|TRBV24-1|TRBD2
TGTGCCACCAGTGACCCACTAGCGGACTCCATCAATGAGCAGTTCTTC
CATSDPLADSINEQFF
>TRBJ2-7|once|TRBV27|TRBD2
TGTGCCAGCAGTCCCCCTAGCGGACCCTACGAGCAGTACTTC
CASSPPSGPYEQYF
>TRBJ1-2|-|TRBV5-5|TRBD1
TGTGCCAGCAGCGTCACGACAGGGAACCTAGGGGGCTACACCTTC
CASSVTTGNLGGYTF
>TRBJ1-5|-|TRBV2|-
TGTGCCAGCAGTACAGGTCAGACAGGCAATCAGCCCCAGCATTTT
CASSTGQTGNQPQHF
>TRBJ1-1|few|TRBV18|TRBD1
TGTGCCAGCTCACAGAGTCGGACAGGGGGCAGTCTAATGAACACTGAAGCTTTCTTT
CASSQSRTGGSLMNTEAFF
>TRBJ2-4|-|TRBV20-1|TRBD1
TGCAGTGCTAGTGAGTGGACAGGGGGCTTGGCCAAAAACATTCAGTACTTC
CSASEWTGGLAKNIQYF
>TRBJ2-2|many|TRBV7-3|TRBD2
TGTGCCAGCAGCTTGGGTGGACTAGCGGAAACCGGGGAGCTGTTTTTT
CASSLGGLAETGELFF
>TRBJ1-2|-|TRBV5-8|-
TGTGCCAGCAGTTCCACGGCGGCTAACTATGGCTACACCTTC
CASSSTAANYGYTF
>TRBJ2-5|-|TRBV28|TRBD1
TGTGCCAGCAGCAAACAGGGGGCAGAGACCCAGTACTTC
CASSKQGAETQYF
>TRBJ2-6|-|TRBV5-1|TRBD1
TGCGCCAGCACGCCGGGACAGGGGGCGGGGGCCAACGTCCTGACTTTC
CASTPGQGAGANVLTF
>TRBJ2-3|-|TRBV6-2/TRBV6-3|TRBD2
TGTGCCAGCAGTTACTCCTTTGGACTAGCGGTCACCACAGATACGCAGTATTTT
CASSYSFGLAVTTDTQYF
>TRBJ1-1|-|TRBV7-3|-
TGTGCCAGCAGCTTTTCAGCGAACGCACCAGAAGCTTTCTTT
CASSFSANAPEAFF
>TRBJ1-4|-|TRBV19|TRBD1
TGTGCCAGTAGTATTTTGGACAGGGGAGGCGAAAAACTGTTTTTT
CASSILDRGGEKLFF
>TRBJ1-4|once|TRBV18|TRBD1
TGTGCCAGCTCACCTACAGGGGGTAACGAAAAACTGTTTTTT
CASSPTGGNEKLFF
>TRBJ2-1|-|TRBV11-2|-
TGTGCCAGCAGCTTGGCGGACCGAACGCGGGAGTTCTTC
CASSLADRTREFF
>TRBJ2-1|-|TRBV19|TRBD2
TGTGCCAGTAGTACTAGACTAGCGACAACTCAGTGGAATGAGCAGTTCTTC
CASSTRLATTQWNEQFF
>TRBJ1-2|few|TRBV7-2|TRBD1
TGTGCCAGCAGCTTATCCCGACAGGGGGATGGCTACACCTTC
CASSLSRQGDGYTF
>TRBJ1-2|once|TRBV9|-
TGTGCCAGCAGCAGAACCCAATCCGAGGTATACTATGGCTACACCTTC
CASSRTQSEVYYGYTF
>TRBJ1-2|-|TRBV10-3|-
TGTGCCATCAGTGAGTCGACTCAACTCTCCTATGGCTACACCTTC
CAISESTQLSYGYTF
>TRBJ2-7|-|TRBV28|TRBD2
TGTGCCAGCAGTTTTGCTAGCGGGAGCCCCGACCCCTACGAGCAGTACTTC
CASSFASGSPDPYEQYF
>TRBJ2-3|-|TRBV7-2|-
TGTGCCAGCAGCTTAGTCTATTCCACAGATACGCAGTATTTT
CASSLVYSTDTQYF
>TRBJ1-1|-|TRBV20-1|-
TGCAGTGCTAGTTCAGGGATTGACACTGAAGCTTTCTTT
CSASSGIDTEAFF
>TRBJ2-5|few|TRBV9|-
TGTGCCAGCAGCGGAAACCCCAGGGAGACCCAGTACTTC
CASSGNPRETQYF
>TRBJ1-2|-|TRBV5-1|-
TGCGCCAGCAGCTTGGCTCCTCTCCGCCCAGGAGGCTACACCTTC
CASSLAPLRPGGYTF
>TRBJ2-1|-|TRBV28|-
TGTGCCAGCACCCTTGCGGGGACCAATGAGCAGTTCTTC
CASTLAGTNEQFF
>TRBJ1-1|-|TRBV7-9|TRBD1
TGTGCCAGCAGCACGACAGGGGGCGGAACTGAAGCTTTCTTT
CASSTTGGGTEAFF
>TRBJ2-3|-|TRBV24-1|TRBD2
TGTGCCACCAGTGACCGAAGCGGGAGGGCGACAGATACGCAGTATTTT
CATSDRSGRATDTQYF
>TRBJ1-1|once|TRBV12-3/TRBV12-4|TRBD1
TGTGCCAGCAGTTGGGACAGGACCCGTGAAGCTTTCTTT
CASSWDRTREAFF
>TRBJ2-3|-|TRBV6-5|TRBD2
TGTGCCAGCAAATCAGCGGGGGCCCCCCCAGATACGCAGTATTTT
CASKSAGAPPDTQYF
>TRBJ2-1|-|TRBV28|TRBD2
TGTGCCAGCAGCCCGCGGGGACTAGCGGGATTAGATGAGCAGTTCTTC
CASSPRGLAGLDEQFF
>TRBJ2-1|-|TRBV4-3|-
TGCGCCAGCAGCCAAGCGGTGGGGGCGCAGGGCTACAATGAGCAGTTCTTC
CASSQAVGAQGYNEQFF
>TRBJ2-3|-|TRBV6-5|-
TGTGCCAGCAGGGACTCCCCGGGGGATACGCAGTATTTT
CASRDSPGDTQYF
>TRBJ2-7|few|TRBV25-1|TRBD1
TGTGCCAGCCGGGACAGCCCCTACGAGCAGTACTTC
CASRDSPYEQYF
>TRBJ1-4|few|TRBV7-2|TRBD1
TGTGCCAGCAGCTTAGGGGGACAGTCGGGGGAAAAACTGTTTTTT
CASSLGGQSGEKLFF
>TRBJ2-1|-|TRBV5-1|TRBD2
TGCGCCAGCAGCAGCGGGGGAAGGAGCAATGAGCAGTTCTTC
CASSSGGRSNEQFF
>TRBJ2-5|-|TRBV6-5|-
TGTGCCAGCGGTCAGGACATCCAAGAGACCCAGTACTTC
CASGQDIQETQYF
>TRBJ2-5|-|TRBV27|-
TGTGCCAGCAGTTTATTCGGGGAGACCCAGTACTTC
CASSLFGETQYF
>TRBJ2-7|-|TRBV28|TRBD1
TGTGCCAGCAGTTTTAATAGGGACAGGGGGTGGCGAGCATCCTACGAGCAGTACTTC
CASSFNRDRGWRASYEQYF